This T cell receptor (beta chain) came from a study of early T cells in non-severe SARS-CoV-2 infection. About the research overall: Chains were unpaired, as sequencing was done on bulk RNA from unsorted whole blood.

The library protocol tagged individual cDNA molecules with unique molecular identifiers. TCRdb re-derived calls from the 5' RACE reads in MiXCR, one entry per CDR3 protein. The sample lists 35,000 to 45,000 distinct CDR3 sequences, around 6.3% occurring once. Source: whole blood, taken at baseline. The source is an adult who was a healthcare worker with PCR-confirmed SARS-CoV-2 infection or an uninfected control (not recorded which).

CDR3 protein: CASSPPGHARQETQYF. The CDR3 DNA sequence: TGTGCCAGCAGTCCCCCGGGACATGCCCGCCAAGAGACCCAGTACTTC. The chain uses TRBV28 and TRBJ2-5, with D perhaps matching TRBD1 (6 bases). Trimming stripped 5 bases from V and 1 base from J, with 17 bases between. Germline CDR1 reads MDHEN; CDR2 reads SYDVKM. The CDR3 is made up of 16 amino acids.